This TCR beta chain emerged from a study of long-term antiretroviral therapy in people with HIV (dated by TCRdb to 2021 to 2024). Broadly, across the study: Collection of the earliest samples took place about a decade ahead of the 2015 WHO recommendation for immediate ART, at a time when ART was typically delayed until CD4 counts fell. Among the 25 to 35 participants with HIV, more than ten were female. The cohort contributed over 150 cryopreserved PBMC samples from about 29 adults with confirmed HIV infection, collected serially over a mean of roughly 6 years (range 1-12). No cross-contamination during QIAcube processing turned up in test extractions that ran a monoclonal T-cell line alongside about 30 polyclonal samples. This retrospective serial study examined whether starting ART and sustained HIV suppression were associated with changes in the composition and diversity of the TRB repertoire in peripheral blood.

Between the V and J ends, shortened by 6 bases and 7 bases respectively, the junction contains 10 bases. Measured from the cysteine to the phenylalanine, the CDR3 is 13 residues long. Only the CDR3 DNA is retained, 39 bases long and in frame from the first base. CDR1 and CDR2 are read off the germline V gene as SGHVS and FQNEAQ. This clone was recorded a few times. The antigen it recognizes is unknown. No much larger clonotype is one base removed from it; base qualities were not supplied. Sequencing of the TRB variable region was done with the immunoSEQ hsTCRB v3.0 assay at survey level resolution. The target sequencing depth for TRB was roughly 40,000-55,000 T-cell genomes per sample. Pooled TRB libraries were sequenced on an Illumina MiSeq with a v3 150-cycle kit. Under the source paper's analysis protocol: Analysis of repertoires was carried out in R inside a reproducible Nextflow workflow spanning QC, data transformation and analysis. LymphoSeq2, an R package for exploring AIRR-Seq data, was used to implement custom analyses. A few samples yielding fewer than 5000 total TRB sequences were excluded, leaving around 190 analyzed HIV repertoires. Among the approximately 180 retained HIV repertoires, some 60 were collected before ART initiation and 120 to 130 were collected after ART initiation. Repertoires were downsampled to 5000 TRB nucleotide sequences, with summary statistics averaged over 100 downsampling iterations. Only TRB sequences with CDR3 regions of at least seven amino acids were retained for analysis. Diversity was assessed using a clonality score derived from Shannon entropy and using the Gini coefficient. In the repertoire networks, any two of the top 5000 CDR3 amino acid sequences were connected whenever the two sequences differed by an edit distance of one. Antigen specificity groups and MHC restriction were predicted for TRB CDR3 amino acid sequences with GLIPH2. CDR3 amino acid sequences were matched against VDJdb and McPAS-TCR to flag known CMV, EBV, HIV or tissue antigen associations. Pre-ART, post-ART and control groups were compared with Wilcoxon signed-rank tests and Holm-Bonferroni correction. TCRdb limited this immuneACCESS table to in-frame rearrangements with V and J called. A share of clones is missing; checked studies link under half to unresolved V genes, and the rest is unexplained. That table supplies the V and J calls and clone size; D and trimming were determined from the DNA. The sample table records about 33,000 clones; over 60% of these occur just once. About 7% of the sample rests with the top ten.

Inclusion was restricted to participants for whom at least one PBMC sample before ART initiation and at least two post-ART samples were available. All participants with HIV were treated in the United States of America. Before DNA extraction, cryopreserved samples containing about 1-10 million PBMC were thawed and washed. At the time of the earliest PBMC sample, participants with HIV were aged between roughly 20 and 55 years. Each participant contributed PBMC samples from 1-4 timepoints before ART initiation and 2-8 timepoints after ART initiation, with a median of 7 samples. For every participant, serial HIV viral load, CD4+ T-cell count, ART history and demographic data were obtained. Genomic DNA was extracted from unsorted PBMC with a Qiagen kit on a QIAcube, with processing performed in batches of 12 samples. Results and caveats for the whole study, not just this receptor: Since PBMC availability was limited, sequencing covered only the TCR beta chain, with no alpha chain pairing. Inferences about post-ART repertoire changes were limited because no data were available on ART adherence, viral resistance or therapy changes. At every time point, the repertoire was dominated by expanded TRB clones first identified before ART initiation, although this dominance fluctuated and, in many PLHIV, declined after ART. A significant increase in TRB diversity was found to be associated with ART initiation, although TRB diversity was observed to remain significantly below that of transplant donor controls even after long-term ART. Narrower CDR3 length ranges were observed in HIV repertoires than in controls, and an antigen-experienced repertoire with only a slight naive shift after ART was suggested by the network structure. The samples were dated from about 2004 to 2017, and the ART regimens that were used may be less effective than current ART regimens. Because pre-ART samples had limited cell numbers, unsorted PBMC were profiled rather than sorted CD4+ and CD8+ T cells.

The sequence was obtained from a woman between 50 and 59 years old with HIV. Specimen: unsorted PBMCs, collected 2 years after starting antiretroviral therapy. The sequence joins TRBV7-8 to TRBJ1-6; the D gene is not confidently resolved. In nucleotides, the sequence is TGTGCCAGCAGTTCCGGACGGAATTCACCCCTCCACTTT. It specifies CASSSGRNSPLHF.